This record looks at one T cell receptor beta chain sequence and its context. The sample is drawn from a study of blood T cell repertoires in COVID-19. Study-level background: Sites in the United States, Italy and Spain provided acute and convalescent COVID-19 samples. In each case, the material was cDNA or gDNA derived from T cells, B-cell-depleted T cells, or PBMCs.

Clones were read by immunoSEQ multiplex PCR, and TCRdb kept only the in-frame ones, dropping some. Here the sample spans more than 150,000 clones, about 87% being singletons. With 1 base removed from V and 3 bases from J, the gap between germline ends came to 10 bases. The CDR3 sequence is 15 residues long. In germline, CDR1 is SGHDN, CDR2 FVKESK. This clonotype was obtained from a man in his fifties or sixties with COVID-19, enrolled during active disease. The sequenced sample consisted of peripheral blood. The chain combines TRBV14 with TRBJ1-5; weak D call: TRBD1 (5 bases). DNA of the CDR3: TGTGCCAGCAGCCAAGGTACAGGCTTCAATCAGCCCCAGCATTTT. Its protein product is CASSQGTGFNQPQHF.